These T cell receptor beta chains were read from a single sample in a study of OX40 agonist ivuxolimab in advanced cancers. TCRdb's copy holds only in-frame clones and misses some; the assay was immunoSEQ multiplex PCR. The data show 11,000 or so clones, with approximately 81% seen just once and roughly 9.4% held by the top ten. The sequencing used CD4+ or CD8+ T cells sorted from blood, collected in a trial of the OX40 agonist ivuxolimab. These receptors were taken from an adult with an advanced solid tumor such as melanoma, head and neck, liver or kidney cancer. CDR3s include the opening cysteine and the closing phenylalanine or tryptophan. The D gene is left open where the match is weak. Clone size is stated in some rows and not others, as once, few, many or a class when expanded.

size	length	V	D	J	CDR3	DNA
few	14	TRBV11-3	.	TRBJ2-1	CASSLTGTYNEQFF	TGTGCCAGCAGCTTGACGGGTACCTACAATGAGCAGTTCTTC
.	12	TRBV7-9	.	TRBJ1-2	CASSLAANGYTF	TGTGCCAGCAGCTTAGCAGCGAATGGCTACACCTTC
.	15	TRBV6-1	.	TRBJ1-5	CASSLWARSNQPQHF	TGTGCCAGCTCCTTATGGGCGAGGAGCAATCAGCCCCAGCATTTT
.	16	TRBV7-9	.	TRBJ2-2	CASSHLLGRNTGELFF	TGTGCCAGCAGCCATCTCCTGGGACGGAACACCGGGGAGCTGTTTTTT
.	17	TRBV23-1	TRBD2	TRBJ2-3	CASIRLAGGEGPDTQYF	TGCGCCAGCATCAGACTAGCGGGGGGCGAAGGGCCAGATACGCAGTATTTT
once	14	TRBV7-6	TRBD1	TRBJ2-7	CASSLGTGNYEQYF	TGTGCCAGCAGCTTAGGGACAGGGAACTACGAGCAGTACTTC
.	15	TRBV28	.	TRBJ2-7	CASSTPVGRSYEQYF	TGTGCCAGCAGTACCCCGGTTGGCAGGTCCTACGAGCAGTACTTC
.	12	TRBV27	.	TRBJ1-6	CASSPINSPLHF	TGTGCCAGCAGCCCTATTAATTCACCCCTCCACTTT
.	16	TRBV5-1	TRBD2	TRBJ2-1	CASSLGTSGGAHEQFF	TGCGCCAGCAGCTTGGGGACTAGCGGGGGGGCCCATGAGCAGTTCTTC
once	14	TRBV7-9	.	TRBJ1-1	CASSLWGENTEAFF	TGTGCCAGCAGCTTATGGGGGGAAAACACTGAAGCTTTCTTT
.	16	TRBV7-2	.	TRBJ2-3	CASSLDAGASTDTQYF	TGTGCCAGCAGCTTAGATGCGGGGGCTAGCACAGATACGCAGTATTTT
.	18	TRBV7-9	TRBD1	TRBJ2-3	CASSAPGTGVASTDTQYF	TGTGCCAGCAGCGCTCCCGGGACAGGTGTAGCTAGCACAGATACGCAGTATTTT
once	15	TRBV7-9	TRBD1	TRBJ1-1	CASSYLTGEGTEAFF	TGTGCCAGCAGCTATCTCACAGGGGAGGGCACTGAAGCTTTCTTT
.	15	TRBV11-1	TRBD1	TRBJ1-6	CASSLGAGGYSPLHF	TGTGCCAGCAGCTTAGGGGCAGGGGGTTATTCACCCCTCCACTTT
.	14	TRBV19	.	TRBJ1-2	CATRDFPLGYGYTF	TGTGCCACCCGGGACTTCCCACTGGGGTATGGCTACACCTTC
.	15	TRBV7-9	.	TRBJ2-1	CASSLGESSYNEQFF	TGTGCCAGCAGCTTAGGGGAAAGCTCCTACAATGAGCAGTTCTTC
few	15	TRBV7-9	.	TRBJ2-3	CASSWKLGGTDTQYF	TGTGCCAGCAGCTGGAAACTCGGGGGCACAGATACGCAGTATTTT
.	15	TRBV10-2	.	TRBJ2-1	CASSEVRVDIGEQFF	TGCGCCAGCAGTGAAGTTAGAGTGGATATCGGTGAGCAGTTCTTC